One and the same sample provided the 20 T cell receptor beta chains below, sequenced in a study of identical twins. TCRdb ran MiXCR on the 5' RACE reads and lists one entry per CDR3 protein. In the table there are some 570,000 distinct CDR3 sequences, about 20% of which are singletons. A further study also used this sample, focusing on yellow fever vaccine responses in identical twins.

Sequenced: CD4+ T cells sorted from blood. These receptors were collected from a woman aged 18-29 years in good health.

This chain uses TRBV28 with TRBJ2-7; D ambiguous. V lost 6 bases and J 2 bases, leaving 20 bases between the germline ends. This CDR3 is built from 16 residues. Germline CDR1 reads MDHEN; CDR2 reads SYDVKM. The CDR3 nucleotides are TGTGCCAGCAGCCGGAGCATGCGACTGGTACCCTACGAGCAGTACGTC. Encoded protein: CASSRSMRLVPYEQYV.

The sample holds a few counts of this clonotype. This sequence joins TRBV18 and TRBJ1-5; 10 nucleotides match TRBD1. Trimming took 4 bases from V and 6 from J; bases not matched to a gene: 21. The CDR3 sequence is 20 residues long. Germline-derived CDR1 and CDR2 are KGHSH and LQKENI. The CDR3 DNA is TGTGCCAGCTCACTGAATCATCCGGGACAGGGGAAGGGAGCAGCTCAGCCCCAGCATTTT. Its translation: CASSLNHPGQGKGAAQPQHF.

The chain recombines TRBV5-5 with TRBJ2-1; 9 bases align to TRBD2. The CDR3 contains 15 residues. The V and J ends lost 1 base and 9 bases, in that order; junction bases with no gene match: 8. Germline CDR1 reads SGHKS; CDR2 reads YYEKEE (reference sequence). In DNA form, the CDR3 reads TGTGCCAGCAGCTTGCGGGTAGCGGGAGAGGGTGAGCAGTTCTTC. Protein product: CASSLRVAGEGEQFF.

The sample holds a few counts of this clonotype. This sequence joins TRBV7-9 and TRBJ2-2; TRBD2 aligns across 8 bases. The CDR3 has 16 amino acids. Germline V gives CDR1 SEHNR, CDR2 FQNEAQ (reference sequence). Trimming took 5 bases from V and 0 from J; bases not matched to a gene: 5. The CDR3: CASSPRGGPNTGELFF. As DNA, the CDR3 is TGTGCCAGCAGCCCACGGGGGGGCCCGAACACCGGGGAGCTGTTTTTT. The full variable domain, in which reference TRBV7-9 and TRBJ2-2 provide the parts outside the CDR3, is DTGVSQNPRHKITKRGQNVTFRCDPISEHNRLYWYRQTLGQGPEFLTYFQNEAQLEKSRLLSDRFSAERPKGSFSTLEIQRTEQGDSAMYLCASSPRGGPNTGELFFGEGSRLTVL.

This clonotype appeared many times. This chain connects TRBV3-1 to TRBJ2-1, with 12 bases lining up with TRBD2. The V segment lost 4 bases and the J segment 4 bases; nucleotides outside the gene matches: 5. This CDR3 has 16 residues. The germline CDR1 and CDR2 sequences are LGHDT and YNNKEL (reference sequence). The CDR3 protein is CASSPLGLAGYNEQFF. In DNA form, the CDR3 reads TGTGCCAGCAGCCCATTAGGACTAGCGGGGTACAATGAGCAGTTCTTC.

The chain is built from TRBV15 and TRBJ2-2; possibly TRBD2 for D (6 bases). Germline V lookup: CDR1 LNHNV, CDR2 YYDKDF (reference sequence). The CDR3 covers 16 residues. With 2 bases removed from V and 4 bases from J, the gap between germline ends came to 14 bases. The CDR3 nucleotides are TGTGCCACCAGCAGAACGGGGGACCCTGTCACCGGGGAGCTGTTTTTT. As protein: CATSRTGDPVTGELFF. Based on the CDR3 plus reference TRBV15 and TRBJ2-2, the full variable domain is DAMVIQNPRYQVTQFGKPVTLSCSQTLNHNVMYWYQQKSSQAPKLLFHYYDKDFNNEADTPDNFQSRRPNTSFCFLDIRSPGLGDTAMYLCATSRTGDPVTGELFFGEGSRLTVL.

V gene TRBV25-1 combines with J gene TRBJ2-3; no reliable D call. V was pared by 3 bases and J by 0 bases, with 13 bases between. The CDR3 sequence is 16 residues long. Germline assignment: CDR1 MGHDK and CDR2 SYGVNS. Here the CDR3 DNA reads TGTGCCAGCAGTGATCTCCCTGGGGTCAGCACAGATACGCAGTATTTT. The encoded protein is CASSDLPGVSTDTQYF. Complete variable domain (other parts from reference TRBV25-1 and TRBJ2-3): EADIYQTPRYLVIGTGKKITLECSQTMGHDKMYWYQQDPGMELHLIHYSYGVNSTEKGDLSSESTVSRIRTEHFPLTLESARPSHTSQYLCASSDLPGVSTDTQYFGPGTRLTVL.

This clonotype was observed a handful of times. V is TRBV7-6 and J is TRBJ2-7; 7 nucleotides align to TRBD2. J was trimmed by 3 bases and V by 1 base; bases with no gene match: 6. Germline V CDR1 and CDR2: SGHVS, FNYEAQ. The CDR3 runs to 15 residues. The CDR3 is CASSLVDGGIYEQYF. CDR3 in DNA: TGTGCCAGCAGCTTAGTAGACGGGGGGATCTACGAGCAGTACTTC.

The genes are TRBV11-3 and TRBJ2-7; the D is unclear. CDR1 is SGHNT, CDR2 YENEEA, per germline. Trimming left V 0 bases short and J 0 bases short, with 9 bases between. The CDR3 runs 15 residues. The CDR3 is CASSLDLGSSYEQYF. Here the CDR3 DNA reads TGTGCCAGCAGCTTAGATCTCGGCAGCTCCTACGAGCAGTACTTC.

This clonotype was observed many times. The gene calls are TRBV7-9 and TRBJ2-1, with D tentatively TRBD1 (5 bases). V was trimmed by 5 bases and J by 10 bases, leaving 18 bases between them. Per the germline V gene, CDR1 is SEHNR and CDR2 is FQNEAQ (reference sequence). CDR3 size: 14 residues. The CDR3 reads CASSPSSLQGEQFF. CDR3 coding DNA: TGTGCCAGCAGCCCCAGTTCGCTGCAGGGAGAGCAGTTCTTC.

This clonotype has more than one count but fewer than ten. CDR3 protein: CSVFFGSQTREQYF. The CDR3, as DNA: TGCAGCGTTTTTTTCGGCAGCCAGACTCGCGAGCAGTACTTC. The chain has TRBV29-1 and TRBJ2-7; D gene uncertain. Germline CDR1 SQVTM, CDR2 ANQGSEA. The CDR3 contains 14 residues. V shed 5 bases and J shed 6 bases, with 20 bases lying between them.

This sequence joins TRBV4-1 and TRBJ2-1, with D hard to call. CDR3 length: 14 residues. Germline values: CDR1 MGHRA, CDR2 YSYEKL. The V and J ends lost 1 base and 5 bases respectively, with 9 bases between them. For the CDR3, the DNA is TGCGCCAGCAGCCAAGGTCTCGTAAACAATGAGCAGTTCTTC. Its protein product is CASSQGLVNNEQFF.

This clonotype has more than one count but fewer than ten. The V gene is TRBV12-3 or TRBV12-4, the J gene TRBJ1-1; D unresolved. The V end was cut by 6 bases, the J end by 6 bases, with 11 bases between. The CDR3 consists of 12 residues. The CDR3 reads CASRPGWAEAFF. The CDR3 DNA reads as TGTGCCAGCAGACCAGGTTGGGCTGAAGCTTTCTTT.

This clonotype occurred a few times. The chain uses TRBV5-1 and TRBJ2-2; the match to TRBD1 covers 7 bases. V trimming: 6 bases; J trimming: 2 bases; junction bases outside the gene matches: 7. The length of the CDR3 is 15 residues. CDR1 and CDR2 (germline): SGHRS, YFSETQ. The CDR3 protein is CASTRQGRNTGELFF. CDR3 in DNA: TGCGCCAGCACCCGACAGGGTCGTAACACCGGGGAGCTGTTTTTT.

The chain recombines TRBV29-1 with TRBJ2-2; 10 bases match TRBD1. Per the germline V gene, CDR1 is SQVTM and CDR2 is ANQGSEA. With 4 bases clipped from V and 1 base from J, the junction kept 9 bases outside the gene matches. The length of the CDR3 is 17 residues. For the CDR3, the DNA is TGCAGCGTTGTCGGGGACAGGGGTTTTGTGAACACCGGGGAGCTGTTTTTT. This encodes CSVVGDRGFVNTGELFF.

The chain combines TRBV9 with TRBJ2-3; 9 bases fit TRBD2. Germline loops: CDR1 SGDLS, CDR2 YYNGEE. The CDR3 is 15 residues long. The V gene end was trimmed by 2 bases and the J gene end by 2 bases; junction bases not matched to a gene: 3. CDR3 sequence: CASSVEREATDTQYF. DNA of the CDR3: TGTGCCAGCAGCGTTGAGCGGGAGGCCACAGATACGCAGTATTTT.

The chain is built from TRBV15 and TRBJ2-2; the D is unclear. Germline V gene sequence: CDR1 LNHNV, CDR2 YYDKDF (reference sequence). V gave up 1 base and J gave up 7 bases, with 10 bases separating them. The CDR3 is 14 residues long. CDR3 residues: CATSRASANGELFF. CDR3 DNA sequence: TGTGCCACCAGCAGAGCTTCGGCAAACGGGGAGCTGTTTTTT. Full variable domain (rest looked up from reference TRBV15 and TRBJ2-2): DAMVIQNPRYQVTQFGKPVTLSCSQTLNHNVMYWYQQKSSQAPKLLFHYYDKDFNNEADTPDNFQSRRPNTSFCFLDIRSPGLGDTAMYLCATSRASANGELFFGEGSRLTVL.

This sequence joins TRBV19 and TRBJ2-1, with 8 positions matching TRBD1. From germline, CDR1 is LNHDA and CDR2 SQIVND (reference sequence). V lost 7 bases and J lost 6; bases outside the gene matches: 8. This CDR3 is 14 amino acids long. For the CDR3, the DNA is TGTGCCAGTAACTCGGACAGGGTCCTCAATGAGCAGTTCTTC. This gives the protein CASNSDRVLNEQFF.

This clonotype was recorded many times. The chain carries TRBV20-1 and TRBJ2-1; the match to TRBD2 covers 7 bases. This CDR3 has 18 residues. Germline trimming cut 1 base from V and 0 bases from J; bases unmatched to any gene: 12. CDR1 is DFQATT, CDR2 SNEGSKA, per germline (reference sequence). The CDR3 spells CSARGEGLAHSSYNEQFF. CDR3 DNA: TGCAGTGCTAGAGGGGAGGGGCTAGCGCACAGCTCCTACAATGAGCAGTTCTTC.

The DNA for the CDR3 is TGTGCCACCAGTGCCGCAGGGGCTGGAAACACCATATATTTT. Protein: CATSAAGAGNTIYF. J is TRBJ1-3 and V is TRBV24-1, with D possibly TRBD1 on 6 matching bases. The CDR3 runs to 14 residues. Germline V gene data show CDR1 as KGHDR and CDR2 as SFDVKD. V gave up 5 bases and J gave up 2 bases, with 9 bases separating them.